The text below deals with one T cell receptor (beta chain). The antigen it binds to is not known. The input lacks base qualities; no much larger clone sits a single base away. The sample comes from a study of blood T cell repertoires in COVID-19 (dated by TCRdb to 2018 to 2020). About the full investigation: Samples covering the acute and convalescent phases of COVID-19 were provided by collaborators in the United States, Italy and Spain. Where HLA class I and class II types were available, the types were taken from metadata supplied by the sample provider, not from assay-based typing. The prospective study material was composed of cDNA or gDNA derived from T cells, B-cell-depleted T cells, or PBMCs. A freely available public database, intended as a resource for researchers studying the immune response to SARS-CoV-2, is where the repertoires were released. Deeply sampled blood TCRbeta repertoires from subjects exposed to, actively infected with, or recovered from COVID-19 were included in the dataset. The samples were drawn from the first 160 participants of the ongoing ImmuneRACE study and from about 1,200 subjects provided by 6 global collaborators. The sample metadata nearly always contained a de-identified subject ID, COVID-19 status, age in years and sex.

The collaborating institutions used their own protocols to collect whole blood in K2EDTA tubes. For TCRbeta analysis, collaborators shipped samples in one of three forms: frozen whole blood, isolated PBMCs, or DNA extracted from either of those sample types. Summary of the overall study and its limitations: Clinical and demographic metadata were provided uncurated, with the amount varying by source and participant.

Taken from the germline V gene, the CDR1 and CDR2 loops are SGDLS and YYNGEE. After removal of 3 bases from V and 4 bases from J, the junction retains 6 bases not matched to a gene. The CDR3 starts with the cysteine, ends with the phenylalanine, and has 14 residues. Only CDR3 DNA remains: 42 bases, in frame from the first base. TCRbeta CDR3 regions were amplified from genomic DNA by means of the immunoSEQ Assay, a bias-controlled multiplex PCR. From the authors' description of their analysis: Within the assay, amplification of reference gene primers was used to estimate how many nucleated cells each sample contained. To quantify the absolute abundance of each unique TCRbeta CDR3 rearrangement, sequence reads were collapsed and filtered. Productive Simpson clonality was computed per sample as the square root of Simpson's diversity index over productive rearrangements. The source is immuneACCESS, and TCRdb retained only in-frame sequences with V and J called. Part of the clones is not carried over; for the studies checked, unresolved V genes explain less than half of this, and the remainder is unexplained. V and J calls plus clone size are reproduced from that table; the DNA served to infer D and trimming. The sample table holds roughly 250,000 clones, of which approximately 78% were seen once. The ten biggest clones cover 9.5% to 15% of the sample.

The V and J segments used are TRBV9 and TRBJ2-5, with 7 bases matching TRBD2. This clonotype was sampled from a woman in her sixties or seventies with active or convalescent COVID-19. Sequenced sample: peripheral blood. The nucleotide sequence is given as TGTGCCAGCAGCGAGTGGGAGGGCTCAGAGACCCAGTACTTC. It codes for CASSEWEGSETQYF.